This T cell receptor beta chain was identified in a study of persistence of HIV-infected CD4 T cells. The libraries were made with immunoSEQ version 4 in survey mode. Profiled with immunoSEQ multiplex PCR; TCRdb holds only in-frame clones, not every one. The table records tens of thousands of clones, roughly 77% of them present only once. Overlapping HIV-1 Gag 15-mer peptides at around 1 ug per peptide per mL were used. CD40L-negative CD69-negative CD45RO-high memory CD4+ T cells were sorted as populations depleted of antigen-responding cells. The germline gives CDR1 MDHEN, CDR2 SYDVKM. The CDR3 covers 14 residues. V lost 5 bases to trimming and J lost 7 bases, with 14 bases between them. Of note for this clone: Its antigen is currently unknown.

The V and J genes are TRBV28 and TRBJ2-2; D is possibly TRBD1 (6 bases). The clonotype comes from an adult man with HIV who was CMV-seropositive. This material consisted of CD4+ T cells sorted from PBMCs after approximately 19-hour stimulation, taken from a patient who received antiretroviral therapy. This CDR3 reads CASSGSGTHGELFF. The CDR3 DNA sequence: TGTGCCAGCAGTGGCTCCGGGACACACGGGGAGCTGTTTTTT.